This T cell receptor beta chain comes out of a study of CD8+ T cells in alopecia areata. Study-level findings and limits: Tissue-resident alphabeta T cells belonging to normal skin likewise get sequenced within scalp specimens. In patients, TCRs were shared less clearly than in mice, and HLA may possibly be involved.

Extraction of RNA preceded its reverse transcription into cDNA, which served as the sequencing template. Measured with immunoSEQ multiplex PCR; TCRdb has only the in-frame clones, and not every one. The top ten clones hold approximately 10% of a sample with approximately 150,000 clones, less than 80% of them seen once. The germline V and J ends were trimmed by 3 bases and 5 bases, with 11 bases remaining between them. The CDR3 consists of 14 residues. Germline lookup yields CDR1 SNHLY and CDR2 FYNNEI. Investigators sorted PBMCs to obtain both CD4+ and CD8+ T cells. This clone has more than one count but fewer than ten. Its antigen is not known.

This TCR was recovered from a human donor with alopecia areata. The source material was CD8+ T cells sorted from blood, sampled at week 0. The chain employs TRBV2 and TRBJ2-1; D not certain. The DNA for the CDR3 is TGTGCCAGCAGTGAGGCTATGAAGGACAATGAGCAGTTCTTC. It is translated as CASSEAMKDNEQFF.